This record looks at one TCR beta chain sequence and its context. TCRdb ran MiXCR on the 5' RACE reads and lists one entry per CDR3 protein. The sample holds some 130,000 distinct CDR3 sequences; about 16% are singletons and the top ten take over 11%. This CDR3 has 14 amino acids. The germline V and J ends were trimmed by 1 base and 4 bases, with 9 bases remaining between them. Germline CDR1 reads SEHNR; CDR2 reads FQNEAQ (reference sequence). These data belong to a study of T-cell memory formation after mild COVID-19. The sequence was obtained from an adult woman who had mild COVID-19 (a few samples of this study predate the infection). Cell type and time point are not known. V is TRBV7-9 and J is TRBJ2-3; no reliable D call. Sequencing used PBMCs or a T cell subset sorted from them (not recorded which). CDR3 nucleotides: TGTGCCAGCAGCTTAGAATTGGTGGCAGATACGCAGTATTTT. It translates to CASSLELVADTQYF.